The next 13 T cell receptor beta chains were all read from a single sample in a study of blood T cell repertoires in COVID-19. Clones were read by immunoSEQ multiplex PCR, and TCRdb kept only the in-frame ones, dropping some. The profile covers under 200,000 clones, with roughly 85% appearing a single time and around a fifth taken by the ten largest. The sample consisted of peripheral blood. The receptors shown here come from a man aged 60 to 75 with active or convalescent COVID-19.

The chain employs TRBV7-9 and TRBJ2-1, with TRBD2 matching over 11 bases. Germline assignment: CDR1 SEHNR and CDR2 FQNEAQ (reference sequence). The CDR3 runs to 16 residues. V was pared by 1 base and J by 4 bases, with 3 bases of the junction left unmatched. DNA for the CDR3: TGTGCCAGCAGCTTAGGGTCTAGCGGGGGGTACAATGAGCAGTTCTTC. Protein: CASSLGSSGGYNEQFF.

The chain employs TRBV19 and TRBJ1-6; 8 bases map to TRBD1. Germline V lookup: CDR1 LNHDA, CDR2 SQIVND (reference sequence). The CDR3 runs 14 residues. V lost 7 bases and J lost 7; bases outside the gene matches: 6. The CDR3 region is CASTTQGGNSPLHF. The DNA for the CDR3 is TGTGCCAGTACCACACAGGGGGGAAATTCACCCCTCCACTTT.

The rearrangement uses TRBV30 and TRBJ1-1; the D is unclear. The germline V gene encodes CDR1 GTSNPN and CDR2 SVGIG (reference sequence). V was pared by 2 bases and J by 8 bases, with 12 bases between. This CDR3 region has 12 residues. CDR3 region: CAWSLSGQEAFF. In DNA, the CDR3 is TGTGCCTGGAGTTTATCGGGTCAAGAAGCTTTCTTT.

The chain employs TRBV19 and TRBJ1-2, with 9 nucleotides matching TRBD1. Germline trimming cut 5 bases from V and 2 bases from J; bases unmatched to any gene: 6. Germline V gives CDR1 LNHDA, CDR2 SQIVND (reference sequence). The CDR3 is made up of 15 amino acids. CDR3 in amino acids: CASSPGGQGNYGYTF. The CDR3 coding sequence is TGTGCCAGTAGTCCGGGGGGACAGGGAAACTATGGCTACACCTTC.

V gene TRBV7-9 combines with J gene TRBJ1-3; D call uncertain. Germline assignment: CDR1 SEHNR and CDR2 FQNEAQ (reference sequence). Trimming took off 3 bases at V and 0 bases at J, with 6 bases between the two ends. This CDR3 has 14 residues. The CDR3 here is CASSFDYSGNTIYF. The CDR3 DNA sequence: TGTGCCAGCAGCTTTGACTACTCTGGAAACACCATATATTTT.

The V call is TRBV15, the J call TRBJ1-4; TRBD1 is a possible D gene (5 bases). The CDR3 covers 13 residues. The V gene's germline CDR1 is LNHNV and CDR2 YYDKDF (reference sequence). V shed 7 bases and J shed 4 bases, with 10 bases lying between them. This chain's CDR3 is CATTRAFNEKLFF. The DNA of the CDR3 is TGTGCCACCACCAGGGCCTTTAATGAAAAACTGTTTTTT.

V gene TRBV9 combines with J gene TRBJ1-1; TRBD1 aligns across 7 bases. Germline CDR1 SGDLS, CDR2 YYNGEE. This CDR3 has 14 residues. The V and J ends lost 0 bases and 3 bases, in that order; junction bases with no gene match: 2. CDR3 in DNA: TGTGCCAGCAGCGTAGGACAGGGCGACACTGAAGCTTTCTTT. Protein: CASSVGQGDTEAFF.

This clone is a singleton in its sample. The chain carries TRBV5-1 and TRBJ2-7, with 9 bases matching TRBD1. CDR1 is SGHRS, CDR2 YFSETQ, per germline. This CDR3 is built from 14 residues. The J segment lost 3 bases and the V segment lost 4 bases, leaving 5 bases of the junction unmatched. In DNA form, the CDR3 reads TGCGCCAGCAGCACCGGGACAGGGAACTACGAGCAGTACTTC. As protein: CASSTGTGNYEQYF.

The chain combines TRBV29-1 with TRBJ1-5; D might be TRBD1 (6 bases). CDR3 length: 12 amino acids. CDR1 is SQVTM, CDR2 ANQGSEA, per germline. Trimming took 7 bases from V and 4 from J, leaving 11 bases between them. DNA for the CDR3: TGCAGCGGTGGGGGCGAGAATCAGCCCCAGCATTTT. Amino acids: CSGGGENQPQHF.

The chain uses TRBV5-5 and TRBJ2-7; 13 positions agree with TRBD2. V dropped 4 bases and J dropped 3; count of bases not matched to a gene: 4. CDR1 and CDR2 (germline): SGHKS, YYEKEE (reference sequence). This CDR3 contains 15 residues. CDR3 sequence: CASSLRTSGGYEQYF. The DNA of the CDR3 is TGTGCCAGCAGCCTCCGGACTAGCGGGGGCTACGAGCAGTACTTC.

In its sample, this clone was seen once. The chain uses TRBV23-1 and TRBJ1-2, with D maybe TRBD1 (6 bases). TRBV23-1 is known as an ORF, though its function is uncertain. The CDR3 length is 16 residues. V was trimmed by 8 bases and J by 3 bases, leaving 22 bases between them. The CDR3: CASGSTPQGLDYGYTF. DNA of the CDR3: TGCGCCAGCGGATCTACTCCACAGGGCCTCGACTATGGCTACACCTTC.

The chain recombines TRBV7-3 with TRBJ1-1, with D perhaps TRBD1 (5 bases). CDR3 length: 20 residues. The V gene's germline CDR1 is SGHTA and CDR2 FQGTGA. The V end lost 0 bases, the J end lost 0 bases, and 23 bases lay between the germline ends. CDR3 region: CASSLTPGLHTTELNTEAFF. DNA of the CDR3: TGTGCCAGCAGCTTAACCCCGGGACTCCACACGACTGAATTGAACACTGAAGCTTTCTTT.

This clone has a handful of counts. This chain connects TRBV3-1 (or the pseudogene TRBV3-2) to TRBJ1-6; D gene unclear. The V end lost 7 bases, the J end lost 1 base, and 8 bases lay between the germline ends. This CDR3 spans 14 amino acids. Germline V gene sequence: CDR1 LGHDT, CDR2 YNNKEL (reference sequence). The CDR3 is CASNQKSYNSPLHF. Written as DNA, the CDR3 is TGTGCCAGCAATCAGAAATCCTATAATTCACCCCTCCACTTT.